The 14 T cell receptor beta chains below all came from one sample that was sequenced in a study of T cells in Graves' hyperthyroidism and ophthalmopathy. Amplification of TCR beta CDR3 regions used RNA as the template. HTBI primers were the set used in a first-round RT-PCR of the TCR CDR3. TCRdb independently ran MiXCR on the multiplex PCR reads; one entry per CDR3 protein. Here the sample spans about 740,000 distinct CDR3 sequences, less than 15% being singletons. Source material: blood. These receptors came from a woman under 30 with Graves' hyperthyroidism.

This clonotype was observed many times. The chain combines TRBV29-1 with TRBJ1-2, with D tentatively TRBD1 (6 bases). The CDR3 sequence is 12 residues long. The V end lost 5 bases, the J end lost 4 bases, and 11 bases lay between the germline ends. In germline, CDR1 is SQVTM, CDR2 ANQGSEA. The CDR3, as DNA: TGCAGCGTTACCACAGGGATCTATGGCTACACCTTC. Its protein product is CSVTTGIYGYTF.

This clonotype was counted between two and nine times. The chain has TRBV18 and TRBJ2-4, with TRBD2 as a possible D gene (6 bases). The V end lost 6 bases, the J end lost 4 bases, and 25 bases lay between the germline ends. Germline CDR1 KGHSH, CDR2 LQKENI. The CDR3 is 18 amino acids. The CDR3 DNA sequence: TGTGCCAGCTCCCCTCCAATCAGCGGGCTCGACCCTAAAAACATTCAGTACTTC. It specifies CASSPPISGLDPKNIQYF.

With respect to this clonotype: It is unclear where the CDR3 begins or ends on the DNA, so no DNA is shown, and the CDR3 is as TCRdb lists it. V gene TRBV4-1 combines with J gene TRBJ2-1; TRBD2, the table's D call, lacks a check against the DNA. Germline CDR1 reads MGHRA; CDR2 reads YSYEKL. The CDR3 is 13 residues long, ends included. The CDR3 is CASSQVGSGSRFF.

This clonotype was seen a handful of times. The chain carries TRBV7-2 and TRBJ2-1; TRBD1 matches 9 bases. Germline loops: CDR1 SGHTA, CDR2 FQGNSA. Losses at the gene ends were 0 bases for V and 3 bases for J; bases not matched to a gene: 3. This CDR3 region has 16 residues. The CDR3 loop is CASSLAGTGLYNEQFF. CDR3 coding DNA: TGTGCCAGCAGCTTAGCCGGGACAGGGCTCTACAATGAGCAGTTCTTC.

The table lists this clonotype with many counts. The chain carries TRBV2 and TRBJ2-5; D is uncertain. V lost 6 bases to trimming and J lost 1 base, with 9 bases between them. Germline lookup yields CDR1 SNHLY and CDR2 FYNNEI. The CDR3 runs to 13 residues. The CDR3 DNA follows: TGTGCCAGCAGCGATGTATTCCAAGAGACCCAGTACTTC. It specifies CASSDVFQETQYF.

This clonotype was seen more than once but under ten times. CDR3 sequence reads: CAWSGRGHLGELFF. DNA for the CDR3: TGTGCCTGGAGTGGGAGGGGTCACCTCGGGGAGCTGTTTTTT. This chain joins TRBV30 and TRBJ2-2, with D perhaps TRBD2 (6 bases). From germline, CDR1 is GTSNPN and CDR2 SVGIG (reference sequence). V dropped 1 base and J dropped 7 bases, with 13 bases sitting between them. This CDR3 is 14 amino acids long.

This clonotype was recorded at least ten times. The chain joins TRBV18 to TRBJ1-1; D is uncertain. V lost 4 bases and J 3 bases, leaving 12 bases between the germline ends. Germline CDR1 KGHSH, CDR2 LQKENI. The CDR3 runs 14 residues. CDR3 bases: TGTGCCAGCTCACAACTTCAACTGGACACTGAAGCTTTCTTT. Translating gives CASSQLQLDTEAFF.

This clonotype was counted only a few times. The genes are TRBV20-1 and TRBJ2-7; 10 bases map to TRBD1. V trimming: 3 bases; J trimming: 4 bases; junction bases outside the gene matches: 9. This CDR3 is 15 amino acids long. Germline CDR1 is DFQATT and CDR2 is SNEGSKA (reference sequence). Written as DNA, the CDR3 is TGCAGTGCTAGGAGGTGGGACAGGGGTTTTTACGAGCAGTACTTC. Its protein product is CSARRWDRGFYEQYF.

This clonotype was observed at least ten times. The CDR3 bases are TGTGCCTGGAGTGTGGCCGGCAACACTGAAGCTTTCTTT. Its protein is CAWSVAGNTEAFF. The chain joins TRBV30 to TRBJ1-1; D gene unclear. CDR1 and CDR2 from the germline V gene are GTSNPN and SVGIG (reference sequence). The CDR3 extends over 13 amino acids. V lost 0 bases to trimming and J lost 2 bases, with 7 bases between them.

The chain combines TRBV7-2 with TRBJ2-1, with a tentative D call TRBD2 (6 bases). V lost 1 base, J lost 7 bases, and 14 bases lay in between. Germline values: CDR1 SGHTA, CDR2 FQGNSA. This CDR3 region has 15 residues. The DNA for the CDR3 is TGTGCCAGCAGCTTAGTCCCAATAGCGGCTAATGAGCAGTTCTTC. Encoded protein: CASSLVPIAANEQFF. Together with reference TRBV7-2 and TRBJ2-1, the CDR3 gives the full variable domain: GAGVSQSPSNKVTEKGKDVELRCDPISGHTALYWYRQSLGQGLEFLIYFQGNSAPDKSGLPSDRFSAERTGGSVSTLTIQRTQQEDSAVYLCASSLVPIAANEQFFGPGTRLTVL.

This clonotype was found many times. DNA for the CDR3: TGCAGCGTTGTCGACAGGGTGACAGATACGCAGTATTTT. Encoded protein: CSVVDRVTDTQYF. V usage is TRBV29-1 and J usage is TRBJ2-3; 7 bases match TRBD1. Germline CDR1 SQVTM, CDR2 ANQGSEA. This CDR3 spans 13 amino acids. Trimming took 4 bases from V and 3 from J; bases not matched to a gene: 4.

The chain carries TRBV9 and TRBJ1-5; D may be TRBD1 (5 bases). Trimming took 3 bases from V and 3 from J, leaving 16 bases between them. Per the germline V gene, CDR1 is SGDLS and CDR2 is YYNGEE. The CDR3 has 16 residues. The CDR3 coding sequence is TGTGCCAGCAGCGCCGGCGGGGGGACGGTCAATCAGCCCCAGCATTTT. Its protein product is CASSAGGGTVNQPQHF.

This clonotype was picked up many times. The V and J genes are TRBV3-1 and TRBJ2-1; 12 nucleotides agree with TRBD2. Germline-derived CDR1 and CDR2 are LGHDT and YNNKEL (reference sequence). After removal of 0 bases from V and 6 bases from J, the junction contained 6 bases not matched to a gene. This CDR3 contains 17 residues. The CDR3 loop reads CASSQDPGLAGGNEQFF. The CDR3 DNA follows: TGTGCCAGCAGCCAAGATCCGGGACTAGCGGGCGGCAATGAGCAGTTCTTC.

The rearrangement links TRBV25-1 to TRBJ2-1; D is possibly TRBD2 (6 bases). V lost 1 base to trimming and J lost 8 bases, with 18 bases between them. This CDR3 comprises 16 residues. From germline, CDR1 is MGHDK and CDR2 SYGVNS. The CDR3 DNA sequence: TGTGCCAGCAGTGAATTCAAGCCGGGAGCTCGCGATGAGCAGTTCTTC. Protein product: CASSEFKPGARDEQFF.